One TCR beta chain is described in this entry. The antigen remains undetermined. This record belongs to a study of T cells in localized non-small cell lung cancer. General observations from the study: In uninvolved adjacent lung, T cell clonality reached its highest value, exceeding tumor.

Trimming left V 4 bases short and J 1 base short, with 11 bases between. CDR3 length: 15 amino acids. The germline gives CDR1 SGHRS, CDR2 YFSETQ. Sequencing was performed with immunoSEQ multiplex PCR; in TCRdb, only in-frame clones are kept and a portion is missing. The data show 50,000 or so clones, about 85% seen once. The source of this sequence is a female donor at least 60 years old with stage II squamous cell lung carcinoma. The chain links TRBV5-1 to TRBJ2-2; D might be TRBD1 or TRBD2, each matching 6 bases. This material consisted of peripheral blood, taken before any cancer treatment. The CDR3 region is CASSAGHQNTGELFF. Written as DNA, the CDR3 is TGCGCCAGCAGCGCGGGACATCAGAACACCGGGGAGCTGTTTTTT.